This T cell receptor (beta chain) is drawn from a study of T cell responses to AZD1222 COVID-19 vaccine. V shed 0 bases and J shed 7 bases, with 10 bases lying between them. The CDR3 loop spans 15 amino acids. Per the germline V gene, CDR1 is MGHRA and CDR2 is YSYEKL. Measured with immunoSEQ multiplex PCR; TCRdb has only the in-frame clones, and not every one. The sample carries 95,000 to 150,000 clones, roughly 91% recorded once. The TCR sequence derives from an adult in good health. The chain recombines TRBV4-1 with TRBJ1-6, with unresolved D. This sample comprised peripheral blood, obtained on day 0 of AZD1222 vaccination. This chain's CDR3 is CASSQDFQINSPLHF. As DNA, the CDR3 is TGCGCCAGCAGCCAAGATTTCCAGATAAATTCACCCCTCCACTTT.